Each of the 32 T cell receptor beta chains below was sequenced from the same sample in a study of identical twins. TCRdb redid the calling of the 5' RACE reads with MiXCR, one entry per CDR3 protein. Of 690,000 or so distinct CDR3 sequences in the sample, 8.6% were seen once. The sample also formed part of further work on yellow fever vaccine responses in identical twins.

Sequencing input: PBMCs. These receptor sequences come from a woman under 30 in good health.

With regard to this clonotype: A clone one base away is much larger, so this may be a read error. This chain uses TRBV25-1 with TRBJ2-3; D might be TRBD2 (6 bases). This CDR3 has 14 amino acids. Trimming cost V 2 bases and J 1 base, with 7 bases left between them. Germline lookup yields CDR1 MGHDK and CDR2 SYGVNS. This CDR3 reads CASSEPGGTDTQYF. Written as DNA, the CDR3 is TGTGCCAGCAGTGAACCGGGGGGCACAGATACGCAGTATTTT.

A few counts support this clonotype. This CDR3 is CASSRGQGAYGYTF. The CDR3 coding sequence is TGTGCCAGCAGCCGCGGACAGGGCGCCTATGGCTACACCTTC. The rearrangement uses TRBV7-9 and TRBJ1-2; TRBD1 aligns across 8 bases. V shed 5 bases, J shed 4 bases, and the junction held 6 bases outside the gene matches. CDR1 SEHNR and CDR2 FQNEAQ come from the germline V gene (reference sequence). The CDR3 runs 14 residues.

The chain combines TRBV5-6 with TRBJ2-5, with D uncertain. Germline V lookup: CDR1 SGHDT, CDR2 YYEEEE. V was cut by 1 base and J by 3 bases, with 10 bases left in between. The CDR3 covers 14 residues. Here the CDR3 reads CASSLNSDEETQYF. In DNA, the CDR3 is TGTGCCAGCAGCTTGAACTCGGACGAAGAGACCCAGTACTTC.

This clonotype was picked up a small number of times. CDR3 sequence: CASSQESDTYEQYF. DNA for the CDR3: TGCGCCAGCAGCCAAGAGTCAGATACCTACGAGCAGTACTTC. The rearrangement uses TRBV4-1 and TRBJ2-7; D not resolved. The ends were cut back, 0 bases at V and 2 bases at J, with 8 bases in the middle. This CDR3 has 14 amino acids. Germline CDR1 is MGHRA and CDR2 is YSYEKL.

This clonotype was observed many times. The chain combines TRBV11-3 with TRBJ2-7, with 8 positions matching TRBD2. The germline CDR1 and CDR2 sequences are SGHNT and YENEEA. The CDR3 extends over 15 amino acids. J was trimmed by 5 bases and V by 1 base; bases with no gene match: 7. The CDR3: CASSLAGGAPHEQYF. In DNA form, the CDR3 reads TGTGCCAGCAGCTTAGCCGGGGGGGCCCCTCACGAGCAGTACTTC. The full variable domain, rest sourced from reference TRBV11-3 and TRBJ2-7, is EAGVVQSPRYKIIEKKQPVAFWCNPISGHNTLYWYLQNLGQGPELLIRYENEEAVDDSQLPKDRFSAERLKGVDSTLKIQPAELGDSAVYLCASSLAGGAPHEQYFGPGTRLTVT.

V gene TRBV6-5 combines with J gene TRBJ1-1; the D is unclear. V dropped 10 bases and J dropped 5 bases, with 17 bases sitting between them. Germline V gives CDR1 MNHEY, CDR2 SVGAGI. The CDR3 sequence is 13 residues long. DNA of the CDR3: TGTGCCACCCAGTTTAACATGTGGACTGAAGCTTTCTTT. This encodes CATQFNMWTEAFF.

The rearrangement joins TRBV7-2 to TRBJ1-1, with D maybe TRBD1 (5 bases). Germline CDR1 and CDR2: SGHTA and FQGNSA. The germline V and J ends were trimmed by 5 bases and 5 bases, with 18 bases remaining between them. The CDR3 runs to 15 residues. CDR3 nucleotides: TGTGCCAGCAGCCCCCTGACAGCGTCGTATACTGAAGCTTTCTTT. Residues: CASSPLTASYTEAFF.

This clonotype was seen repeatedly, ten times or more. CDR3 in DNA: TGTGCCAGCAGCTTGCAAGGGCAGCAGTTCTTC. It specifies CASSLQGQQFF. J is TRBJ2-1 and V is TRBV5-6; D gene unclear. There are 11 residues in the CDR3. Germline V gene sequence: CDR1 SGHDT, CDR2 YYEEEE. Trimming cost V 1 base and J 11 bases, with 7 bases left between them.

This clonotype was seen only a few times. The chain carries TRBV5-1 and TRBJ2-5; tentative D call: TRBD2 (6 bases). The CDR3 runs 16 residues. Between the trimmed V and J ends, which lost 5 bases and 2 bases, there was a span of 19 bases. Germline-derived CDR1 and CDR2 are SGHRS and YFSETQ. CDR3: CASRPGAAGTQETQYF. In DNA form, the CDR3 reads TGCGCCAGCAGGCCTGGTGCCGCAGGGACTCAAGAGACCCAGTACTTC. Looking up the rest from reference TRBV5-1 and TRBJ2-5 gives the full variable domain: KAGVTQTPRYLIKTRGQQVTLSCSPISGHRSVSWYQQTPGQGLQFLFEYFSETQRNKGNFPGRFSGRQFSNSRSEMNVSTLELGDSALYLCASRPGAAGTQETQYFGPGTRLLVL.

Ten or more counts support this clonotype. This chain uses TRBV5-1 with TRBJ1-1; TRBD1 aligns across 9 bases. V lost 1 base, J lost 3 bases, and 4 bases stayed unmatched. The CDR3 contains 15 residues. CDR1 is SGHRS and CDR2 is YFSETQ in the germline V gene. CDR3 sequence (DNA): TGCGCCAGCAGCTTGTCGGGGACAGGGTACACTGAAGCTTTCTTT. Translated: CASSLSGTGYTEAFF.

In DNA, the CDR3 is TGCGCCAGCAGCCAAGGGGGCGCCGCAACCTACGAGCAGTACTTC. Amino acid sequence: CASSQGGAATYEQYF. This rearrangement joins TRBV4-1 to TRBJ2-7, with D tentatively TRBD1 (5 bases). V was shortened by 1 base and J by 2 bases, with 12 bases between the two germline ends. Germline values: CDR1 MGHRA, CDR2 YSYEKL. The CDR3 consists of 15 residues.

The rearrangement joins TRBV12-3 or TRBV12-4 to TRBJ2-7; a weak D match, TRBD2 (6 bases). V gave up 7 bases and J gave up 4 bases, with 17 bases separating them. The CDR3 totals 14 residues. CDR3 sequence (DNA): TGTGCCAGCACCGGAAGGCAGGAGGGTTACGAGCAGTACTTC. This sequence encodes CASTGRQEGYEQYF.

This clonotype was seen at least ten times. The rearrangement uses TRBV7-2 and TRBJ2-7; 12 nucleotides line up with TRBD2. The CDR3 consists of 14 residues. The germline CDR1 and CDR2 sequences are SGHTA and FQGNSA. V trimming: 5 bases; J trimming: 3 bases; junction bases outside the gene matches: 2. CDR3 DNA: TGTGCCAGCAGCGGACTAGCGGGAAACTACGAGCAGTACTTC. Translated: CASSGLAGNYEQYF.

V gene TRBV7-8 combines with J gene TRBJ2-7; D gene ambiguous. The CDR3 extends over 13 amino acids. Germline loops: CDR1 SGHVS, CDR2 FQNEAQ. V was shortened by 5 bases and J by 7 bases, with 15 bases between the two germline ends. The CDR3, as DNA: TGTGCCAGCAGCCCTCCGTTTGGCCGGGAGCAGTACTTC. It encodes CASSPPFGREQYF.

The J gene is TRBJ2-7, the V gene TRBV4-3, with D maybe TRBD1 (7 bases). CDR1 and CDR2 (germline): LGHNA, YSLEER. The CDR3 covers 15 residues. V shed 1 base and J shed 3 bases, with 13 bases lying between them. The CDR3 sequence: CASSQGAGGGYEQYF. The CDR3 DNA reads TGCGCCAGCAGCCAAGGGGCAGGGGGAGGCTACGAGCAGTACTTC.

This clonotype was seen a few times. As DNA, the CDR3 is TGCGCCAGCAGCTTGGCGGTAGAGAGCTCCTACGAGCAGTACTTC. This codes for CASSLAVESSYEQYF. This chain connects TRBV5-1 to TRBJ2-7; no clear D. V lost 0 bases to trimming and J lost 0 bases, with 10 bases between them. CDR1 is SGHRS, CDR2 YFSETQ, per germline. The CDR3 runs to 15 residues. The entire variable domain, with the rest obtained from reference TRBV5-1 and TRBJ2-7, is as follows: KAGVTQTPRYLIKTRGQQVTLSCSPISGHRSVSWYQQTPGQGLQFLFEYFSETQRNKGNFPGRFSGRQFSNSRSEMNVSTLELGDSALYLCASSLAVESSYEQYFGPGTRLTVT.

This clonotype was counted only a few times. The gene calls are TRBV6-2 or TRBV6-3 and TRBJ2-2, with D perhaps TRBD1 (6 bases). The germline V and J ends were trimmed by 0 bases and 5 bases, with 13 bases remaining between them. In germline, CDR1 is MNHEY, CDR2 SVGEGT. The CDR3 sequence is 16 residues long. The CDR3 here is CASSYSRGSRTGELFF. For the CDR3, the DNA is TGTGCCAGCAGTTACTCAAGGGGGAGCCGGACCGGGGAGCTGTTTTTT.

This clonotype was counted at least ten times. The V and J genes are TRBV7-2 and TRBJ2-7; a possible D gene is TRBD2 (5 bases). The CDR3 loop spans 14 amino acids. V gave up 5 bases and J gave up 1 base, with 12 bases separating them. The germline V gene encodes CDR1 SGHTA and CDR2 FQGNSA. The CDR3 DNA reads TGTGCCAGCAGCCCCGGACTGGATTCCTACGAGCAGTACTTC. This translates into CASSPGLDSYEQYF.

This clonotype was seen at least ten times. This chain connects TRBV29-1 to TRBJ2-1; 7 bases agree with TRBD2. The V segment lost 7 bases and the J segment 3 bases; nucleotides outside the gene matches: 12. Germline assignment: CDR1 SQVTM and CDR2 ANQGSEA. The CDR3 extends over 15 amino acids. CDR3 sequence reads: CSARKTSSIYNEQFF. The CDR3 DNA sequence: TGCAGCGCCAGAAAGACTAGCAGCATCTACAATGAGCAGTTCTTC.

This clonotype has only a few counts. V usage is TRBV2 and J usage is TRBJ1-2; D remains unclear. CDR3 length: 18 amino acids. V lost 5 bases to trimming and J lost 4 bases, with 26 bases between them. Germline-derived CDR1 and CDR2 are SNHLY and FYNNEI. CDR3 in DNA: TGTGCCAGCAGTTACGCCAGGATGGGTTCCCCCTTTAGCTATGGCTACACCTTC. Protein: CASSYARMGSPFSYGYTF.

In nucleotides, the CDR3 is TGTGCCAGCAGCTTGGGCGGGGGTTGGACGCTTAAGGACAATGAGCAGTTCTTC. Residues: CASSLGGGWTLKDNEQFF. The chain couples TRBV5-6 to TRBJ2-1; 7 bases line up with TRBD2. V lost 0 bases, J lost 5 bases, and 14 bases stayed unmatched. The CDR3 length is 18 residues. Germline values: CDR1 SGHDT, CDR2 YYEEEE.

V and J are TRBV7-8 and TRBJ2-2; 9 bases line up with TRBD1. V trimming: 6 bases; J trimming: 1 base; junction bases outside the gene matches: 6. CDR3 length: 16 amino acids. The germline CDR1 and CDR2 sequences are SGHVS and FQNEAQ. The CDR3 sequence: CASSSDRGGNTGELFF. The CDR3 DNA is TGTGCCAGCAGTTCCGACAGGGGGGGGAACACCGGGGAGCTGTTTTTT.

The chain joins TRBV3-1 to TRBJ1-1, with TRBD1 identical over 7 bases. The CDR3 contains 15 residues. Germline CDR1 LGHDT, CDR2 YNNKEL (reference sequence). V lost 2 bases and J lost 5; bases outside the gene matches: 8. CDR3 sequence (DNA): TGTGCCAGCAGCCAAAGCGAGGGGGCGCGGACTGAAGCTTTCTTT. It specifies CASSQSEGARTEAFF.

V gene TRBV20-1 combines with J gene TRBJ2-7; a weak D match, TRBD1 (6 bases). Trimming left V 3 bases short and J 3 bases short, with 12 bases between. CDR3 length: 13 amino acids. In germline, CDR1 is DFQATT, CDR2 SNEGSKA (reference sequence). CDR3 DNA sequence: TGCAGTGCTAGGACTACAGGGAGCTACGAGCAGTACTTC. Translation: CSARTTGSYEQYF.

The rearrangement uses TRBV30 and TRBJ1-1; a weak D match, TRBD1 (6 bases). Germline V gives CDR1 GTSNPN, CDR2 SVGIG (reference sequence). Trimming took 4 bases from V and 1 from J, leaving 10 bases between them. The CDR3 spans 13 residues. CDR3 protein: CAWTGQPNTEAFF. CDR3 nucleotides: TGTGCCTGGACAGGACAGCCGAACACTGAAGCTTTCTTT.

This clonotype was picked up many times. The CDR3 DNA is TGCAGTGCTAGTTGGGGGGGTGGAGGGCAGTTCTTC. The encoded protein is CSASWGGGGQFF. V and J are TRBV20-1 and TRBJ2-1, with 7 bases lining up with TRBD2. Germline V gives CDR1 DFQATT, CDR2 SNEGSKA (reference sequence). Trimming took 3 bases from V and 12 from J; bases not matched to a gene: 8. The CDR3 loop spans 12 amino acids.

This clonotype was counted a few times. The chain recombines TRBV7-8 with TRBJ2-1, with 10 bases lining up with TRBD2. The CDR3 extends over 14 amino acids. Trimming removed 3 bases from V and 9 bases from J; junction bases left unmatched: 5. CDR1 is SGHVS and CDR2 is FQNEAQ in the germline V gene. CDR3 loop: CASSFLAGVVEQFF. The CDR3 bases are TGTGCCAGCAGCTTTCTAGCGGGAGTTGTTGAGCAGTTCTTC.

This clonotype was observed a few times. This chain uses TRBV27 with TRBJ1-1; the D gene is possibly TRBD1 (6 bases). The CDR3 consists of 17 residues. Trimming removed 6 bases from V and 0 bases from J, with 20 bases in between. Per germline, CDR1 MNHEY and CDR2 SMNVEV (reference sequence). This CDR3 reads CASRERGTGGMNTEAFF. The CDR3 nucleotides read TGTGCCAGCAGAGAGAGGGGGACGGGGGGCATGAACACTGAAGCTTTCTTT.

The J gene is TRBJ2-1, the V gene TRBV3-1; possibly TRBD1 for D (6 bases). Germline CDR1 reads LGHDT; CDR2 reads YNNKEL (reference sequence). V gave up 1 base and J gave up 15 bases, with 16 bases separating them. CDR3 length: 13 residues. CDR3 amino acids: CASSQGPGTGLFF. CDR3 DNA: TGTGCCAGCAGCCAAGGCCCCGGAACAGGGTTGTTCTTC.

This clonotype was counted between two and nine times. The chain links TRBV27 to TRBJ2-1, with TRBD2 as a possible D gene (5 bases). This CDR3 region has 13 residues. Trimming cost V 5 bases and J 9 bases, with 14 bases left between them. The germline gives CDR1 MNHEY, CDR2 SMNVEV (reference sequence). In DNA form, the CDR3 reads TGTGCCAGCAGTCCTACCCTCGAGGGTGAGCAGTTCTTC. Encoded protein: CASSPTLEGEQFF.

V and J are TRBV6-6 and TRBJ2-7; D is tentatively TRBD1 or TRBD2 (5 bases each). The CDR3 length is 13 residues. V was clipped by 6 bases and J by 2 bases, with 11 bases between them. Per germline, CDR1 MNHNY and CDR2 SVGAGI (reference sequence). DNA of the CDR3: TGTGCCAGCAGCGCAGGGACCGCCTACGAGCAGTACTTC. Translation: CASSAGTAYEQYF.

This clonotype was found many times. The chain carries TRBV12-3 or TRBV12-4 and TRBJ2-5; 9 nucleotides agree with TRBD2. The CDR3 totals 15 residues. The junction had 4 bases not matched to a gene; V was cut back by 2 bases and J by 3 bases. This CDR3 is CASSLRAGGEETQYF. Written as DNA, the CDR3 is TGTGCCAGCAGTTTACGGGCGGGGGGGGAAGAGACCCAGTACTTC.